A selection of T cell receptor beta chains follows, all from one sample in a study of blood T cell repertoires in COVID-19. The repertoire was sequenced with immunoSEQ multiplex PCR; TCRdb's copy has only in-frame clones and lacks some. The sample carries roughly 300,000 clones, 87% recorded once. Sequenced sample: peripheral blood. These receptors came from a woman between 40 and 50 years old who had recovered from COVID-19. Each CDR3 is given with its conserved first and last residue. A D gene is named only where the DNA matches it firmly. Some rows mark clone size as missing; the rest say once, few, many or name a class of expanded clone.

V: TRBV19
J: TRBJ2-5
D: TRBD1
size: .
DNA: TGTGCCAGTAGTATCGGGACAGGGACGGGAGAGACCCAGTACTTC
CDR3: CASSIGTGTGETQYF

V: TRBV6-5
J: TRBJ1-2
D: .
size: .
DNA: TGTGCCGGCCGAAAGGACATGACCTCCTATGGCTACACCTTC
CDR3: CAGRKDMTSYGYTF

V: TRBV4-3
J: TRBJ1-4
D: .
size: once
DNA: TGCGCCAGCAGGGAGGGGTCTGGTGAAAAACTGTTTTTT
CDR3: CASREGSGEKLFF

V: TRBV7-6
J: TRBJ2-3
D: .
size: .
DNA: TGTGCCAGCAGCTTGCGGAGGGGCACAGATACGCAGTATTTT
CDR3: CASSLRRGTDTQYF

V: TRBV18
J: TRBJ2-7
D: TRBD2
size: .
DNA: TGTGCCAGCTCAATAGCGGGGGCGCCCTCCTACGAGCAGTACTTC
CDR3: CASSIAGAPSYEQYF

V: TRBV2
J: TRBJ1-2
D: .
size: .
DNA: TGTGCCAGCACCATCGATTCGGGAGGCTACACCTTC
CDR3: CASTIDSGGYTF

V: TRBV12-5
J: TRBJ2-2
D: .
size: once
DNA: TGTGCTAGTGGTTTGGTACTAGGGGGCGGGGAGCTGTTTTTT
CDR3: CASGLVLGGGELFF

V: TRBV5-1
J: TRBJ2-7
D: TRBD1
size: .
DNA: TGCGCCAGCAGCTTGGGGCAGGGGGCGTCCTACGAGCAGTACTTC
CDR3: CASSLGQGASYEQYF

V: TRBV7-3
J: TRBJ1-6
D: .
size: .
DNA: TGTGCCAGCAGCTTAGCGGCAGGGGATAATTCACCCCTCCACTTT
CDR3: CASSLAAGDNSPLHF

V: TRBV7-2
J: TRBJ1-1
D: .
size: .
DNA: TGTGCCAGCAGCCCCTGGGGGGGGAACACTGAAGCTTTCTTT
CDR3: CASSPWGGNTEAFF

V: TRBV6-5
J: TRBJ2-3
D: TRBD2
size: .
DNA: TGTGCCAGCACCGTAGCGGGGGGCACAGATACGCAGTATTTT
CDR3: CASTVAGGTDTQYF

V: TRBV7-8
J: TRBJ1-5
D: .
size: once
DNA: TGTGCCAGCAGCTTGCGGGACGGAACAAATCAGCCCCAGCATTTT
CDR3: CASSLRDGTNQPQHF

V: TRBV10-2
J: TRBJ1-2
D: .
size: .
DNA: TGCGCCAGCAGTGAGGACAGAATTGGCTACACCTTC
CDR3: CASSEDRIGYTF

V: TRBV5-7
J: TRBJ1-3
D: .
size: .
DNA: TGTGCCAGCAGCATATGGGACACTGGCTCTGGAAACACCATATATTTT
CDR3: CASSIWDTGSGNTIYF

V: TRBV24-1
J: TRBJ1-5
D: .
size: once
DNA: TGTGCCACCAGTGATCCCCGGGGATCCCTTGGGCCGCCCCAGCATTTT
CDR3: CATSDPRGSLGPPQHF

V: TRBV7-2
J: TRBJ1-2
D: .
size: .
DNA: TGTGCCAGCAGCTTAGTCGGGTTTAACTATGGCTACACCTTC
CDR3: CASSLVGFNYGYTF

V: TRBV5-5
J: TRBJ2-7
D: TRBD1
size: .
DNA: TGTGCCAGCAGCGTGACGGACAGGGAGTACGAGCAGTACTTC
CDR3: CASSVTDREYEQYF

V: TRBV10-3
J: TRBJ1-2
D: TRBD1
size: .
DNA: TGTGCCGTTACAGGGGTTTCAGGCTATGGCTACACCTTC
CDR3: CAVTGVSGYGYTF

V: TRBV18
J: TRBJ2-7
D: TRBD1
size: .
DNA: TGTGCCAGCTCACCGCCGGGACAGGGCAGGTACGAGCAGTACTTC
CDR3: CASSPPGQGRYEQYF

V: TRBV10-3
J: TRBJ2-3
D: .
size: .
DNA: TGTGCCATCAGCGGACAAGGGGGGGTTGGAGTAGATACGCAGTATTTT
CDR3: CAISGQGGVGVDTQYF

V: TRBV27
J: TRBJ2-7
D: .
size: .
DNA: TGTGCCAGCAGTTTTCAGGCAGGGGTCTCCTACGAGCAGTACTTC
CDR3: CASSFQAGVSYEQYF

V: TRBV9
J: TRBJ2-3
D: TRBD2
size: .
DNA: TGTGCCAGCAGCGTAGATGGCGGGGGGGCACTGAATACGCAGTATTTT
CDR3: CASSVDGGGALNTQYF

V: TRBV7-8
J: TRBJ2-7
D: .
size: .
DNA: TGTGCCAGCAGCCCATCCAGGAGCCCATCCGGGACTGCCCCCCACGAGCAGTACTTC
CDR3: CASSPSRSPSGTAPHEQYF